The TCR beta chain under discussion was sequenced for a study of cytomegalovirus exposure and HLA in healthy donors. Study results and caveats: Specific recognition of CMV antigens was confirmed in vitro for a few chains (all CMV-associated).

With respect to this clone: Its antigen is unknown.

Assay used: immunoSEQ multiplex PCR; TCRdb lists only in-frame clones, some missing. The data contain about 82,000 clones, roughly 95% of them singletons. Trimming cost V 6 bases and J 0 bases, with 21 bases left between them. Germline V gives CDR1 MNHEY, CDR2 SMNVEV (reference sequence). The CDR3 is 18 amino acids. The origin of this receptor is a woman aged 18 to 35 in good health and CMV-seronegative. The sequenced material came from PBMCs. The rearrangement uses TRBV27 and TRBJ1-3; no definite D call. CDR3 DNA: TGTGCCAGCAGCTCTCGAGGGCACGATCCTTACTCTGGAAACACCATATATTTT. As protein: CASSSRGHDPYSGNTIYF.